The 22 T cell receptor beta chains below come from one sample, sequenced in a study of T cells in women clearing cervical HPV infection. Assay used: immunoSEQ multiplex PCR; TCRdb lists only in-frame clones, some missing. The sample is made up of over 25,000 clones, and the top ten hold under 20% of it. Sample: blood buffy coat. The receptors shown here come from a woman between 18 and 70 years old with a cervical HPV16 infection that either progressed to CIN3+ or cleared (not recorded which).

Turning to this clone: The read gets to within 3 residues of the CDR3 end, and the germline J gene fills in the rest. V usage is TRBV19 and J usage is TRBJ2-2, with D maybe TRBD2 (6 bases). There are 15 residues in the CDR3. The germline V and J ends were trimmed by 6 bases and 3 bases, with 14 bases remaining between them. Germline V CDR1 and CDR2: LNHDA, SQIVND (reference sequence). The DNA read from the CDR3 is TGTGCCAGTAGCAGACTAGAAGAGGACACCGGGGAG. It translates to CASSRLEEDTGE. The full CDR3 reads CASSRLEEDTGELFF.

Remarks on this clone: Read sequence stops 3 residues before the CDR3 end, and the germline J gene provides the missing end. This chain uses TRBV30 with TRBJ2-2; 7 positions agree with TRBD1. Germline V gene lookup returns CDR1 GTSNPN and CDR2 SVGIG (reference sequence). The CDR3 length is 15 residues. CDR3 bases read: TGTGCCTGGAGCCCCTACAGGGGAACTAATGAAAAG. The encoded protein is CAWSPYRGTNEK. From start to end, the CDR3 is CAWSPYRGTNEKLFF. Combining the CDR3 with reference TRBV30 and TRBJ2-2 gives the whole variable domain SQTIHQWPATLVQPVGSPLSLECTVEGTSNPNLYWYRQAAGRGLQLLFYSVGIGQISSEVPQNLSASRPQDRQFILSSKKLLLSDSGFYLCAWSPYRGTNEKLFFGEGSRLTVL.

In regard to this clone: Read sequence stops 3 residues before the CDR3 end, and the germline J gene provides the missing end. This chain joins TRBV2 and TRBJ1-2; no firm D call. Germline V gene data show CDR1 as SNHLY and CDR2 as FYNNEI. This CDR3 is 13 amino acids long. CDR3 residues: CASMSPAADTYTF. The sequenced part of the CDR3 DNA is TGTGCCAGCATGTCGCCAGCGGCAGATACC.

In regard to this clone: The read stops 3 residues short of the end of the CDR3; the missing end is completed from the germline J gene. J is TRBJ2-1 and V is TRBV5-1; possible D gene TRBD1, 6 bases. Germline CDR1 is SGHRS and CDR2 is YFSETQ. There are 17 residues in the CDR3. V was shortened by 0 bases and J by 7 bases, with 20 bases between the two germline ends. The CDR3 reads CASSLGLGGPFENEQFF. The part of the CDR3 DNA that was read is TGCGCCAGCAGCTTGGGTCTAGGGGGTCCTTTTGAAAATGAG. The variable domain in full, completed from reference TRBV5-1 and TRBJ2-1, reads KAGVTQTPRYLIKTRGQQVTLSCSPISGHRSVSWYQQTPGQGLQFLFEYFSETQRNKGNFPGRFSGRQFSNSRSEMNVSTLELGDSALYLCASSLGLGGPFENEQFFGPGTRLTVL.

With respect to this clone: The read ends 3 residues early relative to the CDR3; the germline J gene fills the gap. This chain links TRBV7-9 with TRBJ2-4, with a weak D call TRBD2 (7 bases). The CDR3 has 14 residues. Germline assignment: CDR1 SEHNR and CDR2 FQNEAQ (reference sequence). Partial CDR3 DNA: TGTGCCAGCAGAGAAACGGGGGGCAAGTATGGT. Translating gives CASRETGGKYG. The full CDR3 protein is CASRETGGKYGQYF.

Concerning this clone: The read terminates 3 residues before the CDR3 end, so the remaining end is supplied by the germline J gene. The rearrangement uses TRBV30 and TRBJ2-3; D is uncertain. Per the germline V gene, CDR1 is GTSNPN and CDR2 is SVGIG (reference sequence). The CDR3 runs to 12 residues. CDR3 bases read: TGTGCCTGGAGTGTAAGTTCGAGGACG. This translates into CAWSVSSRT. The CDR3, in full, reads CAWSVSSRTQYF.

With respect to this clone: The read ends 3 residues early relative to the CDR3; the germline J gene fills the gap. The V gene is TRBV7-2, the J gene TRBJ1-2; tentative D call: TRBD1 (5 bases). Germline CDR1 is SGHTA and CDR2 is FQGNSA. The length of the CDR3 is 15 residues. CDR3 DNA, as far as it was read: TGTGCCAGCAGCCTTCCCCCGGGACTGCTAGATACC. Amino acid sequence: CASSLPPGLLDT. The CDR3 as a whole reads CASSLPPGLLDTYTF.

As concerns this clone: The sequence runs out 3 residues before the end of the CDR3; the remainder is reconstructed from the germline J gene. V usage is TRBV7-3 and J usage is TRBJ2-3; possibly TRBD1 for D (5 bases). Trimming left V 10 bases short and J 3 bases short, with 17 bases between. The CDR3 consists of 14 residues. In germline, CDR1 is SGHTA, CDR2 FQGTGA. The sequenced part of the CDR3 DNA is TGTGCCATCCCCTGTAGGGGCGGAACAGATACG. The encoded protein is CAIPCRGGTDT. The whole CDR3 protein reads CAIPCRGGTDTQYF.

Concerning this clone: The CDR3 end is not reached by the read, which stops 3 residues before it; the germline J gene fills it in. The V call is TRBV20-1, the J call TRBJ1-5; D not resolved. V was trimmed by 1 base and J by 1 base, leaving 5 bases between them. The germline CDR1 and CDR2 sequences are DFQATT and SNEGSKA (reference sequence). CDR3 length equals 13 residues. This CDR3 reads CSARAQSNQPQHF. The sequenced part of the CDR3 DNA is TGCAGTGCTAGAGCCCAGAGCAATCAGCCC.

To note about this clone: The CDR3 extends 3 residues past the end of the read, so its final part is completed from the germline J gene. The gene calls are TRBV19 and TRBJ1-2; no definite D call. CDR3 length: 16 residues. Per the germline V gene, CDR1 is LNHDA and CDR2 is SQIVND (reference sequence). The sequenced part of the CDR3 DNA is TGTGCCAGTAGTATTAAGGAGAGCAGATTCACAGATACC. This translates into CASSIKESRFTDT. The whole CDR3 is CASSIKESRFTDTYTF.

Remarks on this clone: The DNA ends 3 residues before the CDR3 does, and the rest of the CDR3 is filled in from the germline J gene. This chain connects TRBV7-3 to TRBJ2-7; a possible D gene is TRBD2 (6 bases). The length of the CDR3 is 15 residues. The V gene's germline CDR1 is SGHTA and CDR2 FQGTGA. V lost 2 bases and J 1 base, leaving 12 bases between the germline ends. The DNA read from the CDR3 is TGTGCCAGCAGCTTATTCCCCGGACTATCCTACGAG. This translates into CASSLFPGLSYE. The whole CDR3 region reads CASSLFPGLSYEQYF.

As regards this clone: The CDR3 is cut off 3 residues early in the read; its end comes from the germline J gene. The genes are TRBV5-4 and TRBJ2-1, with 12 positions matching TRBD2. V lost 2 bases, J lost 6 bases, and 3 bases stayed unmatched. CDR3 length: 15 amino acids. The germline gives CDR1 SGHNT, CDR2 YYREEE (reference sequence). Incomplete CDR3 DNA: TGTGCCAGCAGCTTTCCTAGCGGGAGGGCCAATGAG. It translates to CASSFPSGRANE. The entire CDR3 protein is CASSFPSGRANEQFF. The full variable domain, rest sourced from reference TRBV5-4 and TRBJ2-1, is ETGVTQSPTHLIKTRGQQVTLRCSSQSGHNTVSWYQQALGQGPQFIFQYYREEENGRGNFPPRFSGLQFPNYSSELNVNALELDDSALYLCASSFPSGRANEQFFGPGTRLTVL.

This clone counts as medium-sized (0.01 to 0.1%) by frequency. The observed sequence ends 3 residues before the CDR3 terminus, with the missing tail filled in from the germline J gene. The V and J genes are TRBV29-1 and TRBJ2-1; 8 nucleotides align to TRBD1. The CDR3 length is 19 residues. Trimming cost V 1 base and J 0 bases; bases outside gene matches: 14. CDR1 and CDR2 (germline): SQVTM, ANQGSEA. CDR3 bases read: TGCAGCGTTGAAGGTGTGGCAGGGGGCTTACTAAGCTCCTACAATGAG. Its protein is CSVEGVAGGLLSSYNE. The complete CDR3 sequence is CSVEGVAGGLLSSYNEQFF.

Comments on this clone: The read stops 3 residues short of the end of the CDR3; the missing end is completed from the germline J gene. This sequence joins TRBV19 and TRBJ1-2, with 9 positions matching TRBD1. The CDR3 spans 15 residues. The junction had 9 bases not matched to a gene; V was cut back by 3 bases and J by 7 bases. Germline V gene sequence: CDR1 LNHDA, CDR2 SQIVND (reference sequence). The CDR3 bases that were read are TGTGCCAGTAGTATCGAAATTGGGACAGGGATTGGC. Its translation is CASSIEIGTGIG. The CDR3 in its entirety is CASSIEIGTGIGYTF.

Concerning this clone: The DNA ends 3 residues before the CDR3 does, and the rest of the CDR3 is filled in from the germline J gene. This chain links TRBV5-1 with TRBJ2-1, with 7 bases that match TRBD1. V lost 4 bases to trimming and J lost 4 bases; unmatched junction nucleotides: 5. Germline CDR1 reads SGHRS; CDR2 reads YFSETQ. The CDR3 totals 14 residues. The CDR3 protein is CASSPGQTYNEQFF. CDR3 DNA (partial): TGCGCCAGCAGCCCGGGACAGACATACAATGAG.

On this clone: The read is 3 residues too short to cover the CDR3 end, so that end is filled in from the germline J gene. The chain is built from TRBV6-2 or TRBV6-3 and TRBJ2-1, with 8 bases lining up with TRBD1. This CDR3 contains 15 residues. The germline V gene encodes CDR1 MNHEY and CDR2 SVGEGT. Trimming took 6 bases from V and 3 from J; bases not matched to a gene: 7. CDR3 DNA, as far as it was read: TGTGCCAGCAGACTCGGACAGGGCAACTACAATGAG. It yields the protein CASRLGQGNYNE. The entire CDR3 protein reads CASRLGQGNYNEQFF.

Concerning this clone: The CDR3 extends 3 residues past the end of the read, so its final part is completed from the germline J gene. The V call is TRBV20-1, the J call TRBJ2-1; 7 positions match TRBD2. V shed 6 bases and J 1 base; nucleotides not matched to a gene: 9. Germline CDR1 reads DFQATT; CDR2 reads SNEGSKA (reference sequence). The CDR3 length is 15 residues. This CDR3 reads CSAHPLADSYNEQFF. The CDR3 bases that were read are TGCAGTGCCCACCCCCTAGCGGATTCCTACAATGAG.

Regarding this clone: The read stops 3 residues short of the end of the CDR3; the missing end is completed from the germline J gene. The chain recombines TRBV2 with TRBJ1-2; 7 bases map to TRBD1. Germline V gives CDR1 SNHLY, CDR2 FYNNEI. CDR3 size: 14 residues. CDR3 loop: CASKRTGDHQGYTF. The DNA read from the CDR3 is TGTGCCAGCAAAAGAACAGGGGACCATCAGGGC. Filled out from reference TRBV2 and TRBJ1-2, the complete variable domain reads EPEVTQTPSHQVTQMGQEVILRCVPISNHLYFYWYRQILGQKVEFLVSFYNNEISEKSEIFDDQFSVERPDGSNFTLKIRSTKLEDSAMYFCASKRTGDHQGYTFGSGTRLTVV.

As regards this clone: The sequence runs out 3 residues before the end of the CDR3; the remainder is reconstructed from the germline J gene. V usage is TRBV30 and J usage is TRBJ1-3; D is possibly TRBD1 (5 bases). Germline V gene sequence: CDR1 GTSNPN, CDR2 SVGIG (reference sequence). Between the trimmed V and J ends, which lost 0 bases and 1 base, there was a span of 7 bases. The CDR3 length is 14 residues. Partial CDR3 DNA: TGTGCCTGGAGTGTTGGGACTTCTGGAAACACC. Protein sequence: CAWSVGTSGNT. The whole CDR3 protein is CAWSVGTSGNTIYF.

The CDR3 loop is CASSDRVLAYDYTF. CDR3 DNA, as far as it was read: TGTGCCAGCAGCGATCGGGTACTAGCCTACGAC. This rearrangement joins TRBV7-9 to TRBJ1-2; D ambiguous. The CDR3 goes on 3 residues after the read ends, and that part is filled in from the germline J gene. Germline-derived CDR1 and CDR2 are SEHNR and FQNEAQ (reference sequence). CDR3 length: 14 amino acids.

Concerning this clone itself: Read data end 3 residues before the CDR3 end; the end is taken from the germline J gene. The chain recombines TRBV18 with TRBJ1-1; D not certain. CDR1 is KGHSH and CDR2 is LQKENI in the germline V gene. This CDR3 is 12 amino acids long. The chain's CDR3 is CASSPSPREAFF. The sequenced CDR3 bases are TGTGCCAGCTCACCATCACCTAGAGAA. The entire variable domain, with the rest obtained from reference TRBV18 and TRBJ1-1, is as follows: NAGVMQNPRHLVRRRGQEARLRCSPMKGHSHVYWYRQLPEEGLKFMVYLQKENIIDESGMPKERFSAEFPKEGPSILRIQQVVRGDSAAYFCASSPSPREAFFGQGTRLTVV.

Turning to this clone: Coverage ceases 3 residues before the CDR3 finishes, and the germline J gene fills in the end. The J gene is TRBJ1-2, the V gene TRBV6-2 or TRBV6-3; possibly TRBD1 for D (5 bases). The germline gives CDR1 MNHEY, CDR2 SVGEGT. The CDR3 runs to 13 residues. V lost 6 bases to trimming and J lost 3 bases, with 11 bases between them. CDR3 protein: CASSPGGHYGYTF. Incomplete CDR3 DNA: TGTGCCAGCAGCCCGGGGGGACACTATGGC.